Listed here is a single T cell receptor beta chain. The data are from a study of monozygotic twins with inflammatory bowel disease. TCRdb re-called the 5' RACE reads and shows each CDR3 protein once, DNA omitted. The sample table includes about 300,000 distinct CDR3 sequences. The CDR3 sequence is 17 residues long. Germline V gene sequence: CDR1 MGHDK, CDR2 SYGVNS. The origin of this receptor is a human donor with ulcerative colitis or Crohn's disease, or a healthy co-twin of an affected twin (not recorded which). Sequencing used blood. The rearrangement uses TRBV25-1 and TRBJ2-7; TCRdb's assignment of TRBD1 cannot be checked, as there is no DNA. The CDR3 sequence: CASSPYGAGTGGHEQYF.